Detailed here is one TCR beta chain. Germline V CDR1 and CDR2: GTSNPN, SVGIG (reference sequence). The CDR3 loop spans 14 amino acids. Trimming at V came to 1 base and at J to 3 bases, leaving 6 bases not matched to a gene. These data come from a study of blood T cell repertoires in COVID-19. Profiled with immunoSEQ multiplex PCR; TCRdb holds only in-frame clones, not every one. The sample shows over 250,000 clones, more than 75% of them seen only once. Recovered status in Cohort 3 required two negative PCRs, clearance, or symptom resolution. The chain uses TRBV30 and TRBJ2-7; 7 bases align to TRBD2. What was sequenced was PBMCs or T cells enriched from blood (not recorded which). The sequence was collected from a woman in her late teens or twenties who had recovered from COVID-19. The CDR3 loop reads CAWSGGREGYEQYF. In DNA form, the CDR3 reads TGTGCCTGGAGTGGGGGAAGGGAGGGCTACGAGCAGTACTTC.